A single sample is the source of the 2 T cell receptor beta chains below, sequenced in a study of blood T cell repertoires in COVID-19. Only in-frame clones appear in the TCRdb table, and some are missing; sequencing was by immunoSEQ multiplex PCR. Found here are approximately 670,000 clones, about 87% of them singletons; the top ten hold under 0.3%. The sample taken for sequencing was peripheral blood. Receptors were obtained from a woman in her late teens or twenties with acute or convalescent COVID-19.

This clone was seen only a few times. This chain connects TRBV7-9 to TRBJ1-2, with unresolved D. This CDR3 is 18 amino acids long. V was pared by 6 bases and J by 3 bases, with 26 bases between. The V gene's germline CDR1 is SEHNR and CDR2 FQNEAQ (reference sequence). CDR3 DNA: TGTGCCAGCAGTTCCAATTTTGGCGGTAAAGGTTCGGACTATGGCTACACCTTC. This codes for CASSSNFGGKGSDYGYTF. Full variable domain (rest looked up from reference TRBV7-9 and TRBJ1-2): DTGVSQNPRHKITKRGQNVTFRCDPISEHNRLYWYRQTLGQGPEFLTYFQNEAQLEKSRLLSDRFSAERPKGSFSTLEIQRTEQGDSAMYLCASSSNFGGKGSDYGYTFGSGTRLTVV.

The chain recombines TRBV29-1 with TRBJ1-1; 9 bases fit TRBD1. This CDR3 contains 10 residues. J lost 12 bases, V lost 6 bases, and 5 bases had no gene match. The germline V gene has CDR1 SQVTM and CDR2 ANQGSEA. The CDR3, as DNA: TGCAGCGTGGGACAGGGTGTATCTTTCTTT. Protein product: CSVGQGVSFF.